Each of the 4 T cell receptor beta chains below was sequenced from the same sample in a study of T cell responses to AZD1222 COVID-19 vaccine. Sequenced by immunoSEQ multiplex PCR; TCRdb stores in-frame clones only, minus some. The sample consists of more than 50,000 clones, approximately 86% of them appearing once. The input for sequencing was peripheral blood, taken 28 days after the second AZD1222 dose. Receptor source: an adult who received the AZD1222 COVID-19 vaccine.

This clone has just one count. V gene TRBV5-6 combines with J gene TRBJ1-5, with a tentative D call TRBD1 (5 bases). Trimming shortened V by 1 base and J by 2 bases, and 16 bases separated the two germline ends. CDR3 length: 17 amino acids. Germline CDR1 reads SGHDT; CDR2 reads YYEEEE. The CDR3 region has the DNA TGTGCCAGCAGCTTGTTTTACGGCAGGGCCGGCAATCAGCCCCAGCATTTT. This codes for CASSLFYGRAGNQPQHF.

This chain links TRBV7-9 with TRBJ1-2; D remains unclear. V was clipped by 5 bases and J by 4 bases, with 11 bases between them. This CDR3 has 13 residues. Germline CDR1 SEHNR, CDR2 FQNEAQ (reference sequence). CDR3 region: CASSPGAIYGYTF. DNA for the CDR3: TGTGCCAGCAGCCCGGGTGCCATCTATGGCTACACCTTC.

This rearrangement joins TRBV3-1 (or the pseudogene TRBV3-2) to TRBJ2-2; 9 nucleotides align to TRBD2. Germline values: CDR1 LGHDT, CDR2 YNNKEL (reference sequence). V dropped 2 bases and J dropped 2; count of bases not matched to a gene: 15. This CDR3 has 20 residues. The DNA of the CDR3 is TGTGCCAGCAGCCAACCGCCTCCGGGGGGGCTAGCGGGAAACACCGGGGAGCTGTTTTTT. This codes for CASSQPPPGGLAGNTGELFF.

V is TRBV5-4 and J is TRBJ2-5; 8 bases fit TRBD1. CDR1 SGHNT and CDR2 YYREEE come from the germline V gene (reference sequence). The CDR3 extends over 14 amino acids. The V and J ends lost 1 base and 5 bases, in that order; junction bases with no gene match: 4. Here the CDR3 reads CASSLPGGDETQYF. The CDR3 nucleotides are TGTGCCAGCAGCTTGCCAGGGGGCGATGAGACCCAGTACTTC.